This TCR beta chain was documented in a study of blood T cell repertoires in COVID-19. Study information: In each case, the material was cDNA or gDNA derived from T cells, B-cell-depleted T cells, or PBMCs.

Seattle patient enrollment occurred during active infection, with longitudinal follow-up thereafter. The assay was immunoSEQ multiplex PCR, and TCRdb's table has in-frame clones only and misses some. The sample lists 200,000 to 250,000 clones; roughly 88% were seen once. The CDR3 has 16 amino acids. J was trimmed by 1 base and V by 4 bases; bases with no gene match: 5. Germline assignment: CDR1 ENHRY and CDR2 SYGVKD. The chain recombines TRBV10-3 with TRBJ2-3, with TRBD1 matching over 10 bases. This TCR was recovered from a man aged 50 to 60 with COVID-19, enrolled during active disease. The specimen was peripheral blood. This chain's CDR3 is CAISAGTGVGTDTQYF. CDR3 DNA: TGTGCCATCAGTGCCGGGACAGGGGTTGGCACAGATACGCAGTATTTT.